Presented here are 23 T cell receptor beta chains from one specimen sequenced in a study of blood T cell repertoires in COVID-19. Only in-frame clones appear in the TCRdb table, and some are missing; sequencing was by immunoSEQ multiplex PCR. This sample has approximately 190,000 clones, with about 90% found just once. The sample consisted of peripheral blood. Receptor source: a man aged 55 to 69 with active or convalescent COVID-19.

The V call is TRBV27, the J call TRBJ1-6; no firm D call. V dropped 4 bases and J dropped 7 bases, with 11 bases sitting between them. Germline assignment: CDR1 MNHEY and CDR2 SMNVEV (reference sequence). This CDR3 has 14 amino acids. The CDR3 coding sequence is TGTGCCAGCAGTTACCAGGCTTGGAATTCACCCCTCCACTTT. This gives the protein CASSYQAWNSPLHF.

This sequence joins TRBV28 and TRBJ1-6; no clear D gene. Per germline, CDR1 MDHEN and CDR2 SYDVKM. Deletions cut 7 bases from V and 6 bases from J, with 10 bases between. The CDR3 sequence is 13 residues long. CDR3 sequence (DNA): TGTGCCAGCAAACCTACAGCTAATTCACCCCTCCACTTT. Residues: CASKPTANSPLHF.

The rearrangement joins TRBV24-1 to TRBJ2-1, with 8 bases aligning to TRBD1. Trimming at V came to 2 bases and at J to 16 bases, leaving 9 bases not matched to a gene. There are 13 residues in the CDR3. The germline CDR1 and CDR2 sequences are KGHDR and SFDVKD. CDR3 protein: CATSDSRTGRYFF. The CDR3 nucleotides read TGTGCCACCAGTGATTCCCGGACAGGGAGGTATTTCTTC.

The J gene is TRBJ1-1, the V gene TRBV25-1; 9 positions agree with TRBD1. This CDR3 comprises 14 residues. V shed 7 bases and J 4 bases; nucleotides not matched to a gene: 7. Germline CDR1 reads MGHDK; CDR2 reads SYGVNS. DNA of the CDR3: TGTGCCAGCAACCGACAGGGGGTCTCCACTGAAGCTTTCTTT. This gives the protein CASNRQGVSTEAFF. The full variable domain, with the rest looked up from reference TRBV25-1 and TRBJ1-1, is EADIYQTPRYLVIGTGKKITLECSQTMGHDKMYWYQQDPGMELHLIHYSYGVNSTEKGDLSSESTVSRIRTEHFPLTLESARPSHTSQYLCASNRQGVSTEAFFGQGTRLTVV.

The chain couples TRBV10-3 to TRBJ1-1, with D possibly matching TRBD1 (5 bases). This CDR3 region has 13 residues. Germline CDR1 is ENHRY and CDR2 is SYGVKD. V dropped 6 bases and J dropped 1 base, with 9 bases sitting between them. The CDR3 is CAISDSTNTEAFF. CDR3 bases: TGTGCCATCAGCGACAGTACGAACACTGAAGCTTTCTTT.

The chain carries TRBV11-3 and TRBJ2-1, with a weak D call TRBD2 (6 bases). The germline gives CDR1 SGHNT, CDR2 YENEEA. V lost 5 bases and J lost 0, with 11 bases in between. CDR3 length: 15 amino acids. In nucleotides, the CDR3 is TGTGCCAGCAGCCCCTTCGGGGGCTCCTACAATGAGCAGTTCTTC. Protein sequence: CASSPFGGSYNEQFF. Variable domain in full (rest from reference TRBV11-3 and TRBJ2-1): EAGVVQSPRYKIIEKKQPVAFWCNPISGHNTLYWYLQNLGQGPELLIRYENEEAVDDSQLPKDRFSAERLKGVDSTLKIQPAELGDSAVYLCASSPFGGSYNEQFFGPGTRLTVL.

The gene calls are TRBV3-1 (or the pseudogene TRBV3-2) and TRBJ2-5; 7 nucleotides match TRBD2. The trim removed 1 base at V and 5 bases at J, leaving 13 bases unmatched. The CDR3 has 17 residues. The germline gives CDR1 LGHDT, CDR2 YNNKEL (reference sequence). CDR3: CASSQVRGRARDETQYF. The CDR3 DNA reads TGTGCCAGCAGCCAAGTCCGGGGGAGGGCGAGGGATGAGACCCAGTACTTC.

The chain couples TRBV5-4 to TRBJ2-5; 8 bases agree with TRBD1. CDR3 size: 16 residues. Looked up from germline, CDR1 is SGHNT and CDR2 is YYREEE (reference sequence). V gave up 6 bases and J gave up 5 bases; unmatched junction bases: 15. DNA for the CDR3: TGTGCCAGCACAGCTTATTTTACAGGGGGGATGGAGACCCAGTACTTC. Amino acid sequence: CASTAYFTGGMETQYF.

The chain has TRBV18 and TRBJ2-7, with 10 bases aligning to TRBD1. This CDR3 region has 14 residues. Germline CDR1 is KGHSH and CDR2 is LQKENI. Trimming at V came to 3 bases and at J to 3 bases, leaving 2 bases not matched to a gene. CDR3 sequence reads: CASSPGTGDYEQYF. CDR3 DNA: TGTGCCAGCTCACCCGGGACAGGGGACTACGAGCAGTACTTC.

The gene calls are TRBV10-1 and TRBJ2-7, with 9 positions matching TRBD1. Trimming cost V 5 bases and J 3 bases; bases outside gene matches: 2. The CDR3 contains 13 residues. Germline CDR1 and CDR2: WNHNN and SYGVQD (reference sequence). The CDR3 spells CASSSGQGYEQYF. The CDR3 coding sequence is TGCGCCAGCAGTTCGGGACAGGGCTACGAGCAGTACTTC.

The chain carries TRBV27 and TRBJ1-5; 11 bases map to TRBD1. After removal of 6 bases from V and 2 bases from J, the junction contained 12 bases not matched to a gene. The CDR3 contains 18 residues. Germline CDR1 MNHEY, CDR2 SMNVEV (reference sequence). The CDR3 region has the DNA TGTGCCAGCAGCCGGACAGGGGGCAATACTTATCGCAATCAGCCCCAGCATTTT. This sequence encodes CASSRTGGNTYRNQPQHF.

The chain combines TRBV19 with TRBJ1-4; 7 nucleotides agree with TRBD1. The J segment lost 10 bases and the V segment lost 3 bases, leaving 8 bases of the junction unmatched. Germline CDR1 is LNHDA and CDR2 is SQIVND (reference sequence). The CDR3 has 14 residues. Here the CDR3 reads CASSMGTDVPKLFF. CDR3 in DNA: TGTGCCAGTAGTATGGGGACAGACGTACCAAAACTGTTTTTT.

As concerns this clone: Its ends do not fully match the called genes, so a read error is possible. The chain joins TRBV11-3 to TRBJ2-1; TRBD2 aligns across 10 bases. CDR1 SGHNT and CDR2 YENEEA come from the germline V gene. The length of the CDR3 is 18 residues. CDR3 sequence reads: CASSIDRLQRGGPHEQFF. The CDR3 DNA is TGTGCCAGCAGCATAGATAGGTTGCAGCGGGGGGGCCCTCATGAGCAGTTCTTC.

This clone was detected a few times. This chain uses TRBV19 with TRBJ2-2; tentative D call: TRBD2 (6 bases). The CDR3 covers 14 residues. Trimming took off 5 bases at V and 2 bases at J, with 9 bases between the two ends. Germline CDR1 reads LNHDA; CDR2 reads SQIVND (reference sequence). The CDR3 is CASSSGGNTGELFF. CDR3 DNA: TGTGCCAGTAGTTCCGGGGGTAACACCGGGGAGCTGTTTTTT.

The gene calls are TRBV5-6 and TRBJ2-3; the D gene is possibly TRBD2 (7 bases). This CDR3 region has 16 residues. Trimming left V 0 bases short and J 1 base short, with 12 bases between. Per the germline V gene, CDR1 is SGHDT and CDR2 is YYEEEE. As DNA, the CDR3 is TGTGCCAGCAGCTTGGCGGGGGGCACACGCACAGATACGCAGTATTTT. Its translation is CASSLAGGTRTDTQYF.

The chain is built from TRBV7-9 and TRBJ1-1, with a weak D call TRBD1 (5 bases). V was shortened by 5 bases and J by 3 bases, with 16 bases between the two germline ends. This CDR3 is 15 amino acids long. Germline assignment: CDR1 SEHNR and CDR2 FQNEAQ (reference sequence). CDR3 coding DNA: TGTGCCAGCAGCCCACGCACAGGCACGGACACTGAAGCTTTCTTT. It translates to CASSPRTGTDTEAFF.

The chain couples TRBV7-3 to TRBJ1-1, with D possibly being TRBD1 (6 bases). Trimming took off 6 bases at V and 6 bases at J, with 14 bases between the two ends. From germline, CDR1 is SGHTA and CDR2 FQGTGA. This CDR3 comprises 13 residues. The CDR3 nucleotides read TGTGCCAGCAGGTACACAGGGTTCTCTGAAGCTTTCTTT. Amino acids: CASRYTGFSEAFF.

The rearrangement links TRBV19 to TRBJ1-2; D may be TRBD1 (6 bases). CDR1 and CDR2 (germline): LNHDA, SQIVND (reference sequence). The length of the CDR3 is 14 residues. V gave up 9 bases and J gave up 2 bases, with 16 bases separating them. The CDR3 DNA reads as TGTGCCAGGAAGGATAACAGGGTAAACTATGGCTACACCTTC. Its protein product is CARKDNRVNYGYTF.

The chain uses TRBV6-5 and TRBJ2-5; 10 nucleotides agree with TRBD2. The V segment lost 3 bases and the J segment 1 base; nucleotides outside the gene matches: 2. This CDR3 has 15 residues. CDR1 and CDR2 from the germline V gene are MNHEY and SVGAGI. The CDR3 DNA is TGTGCCAGCAGTTATAGCGGGGGGACCCAAGAGACCCAGTACTTC. It is translated as CASSYSGGTQETQYF.

V is TRBV25-1 and J is TRBJ2-2; 7 nucleotides align to TRBD2. The V gene end was trimmed by 7 bases and the J gene end by 7 bases; junction bases not matched to a gene: 9. This CDR3 has 14 residues. CDR1 and CDR2 (germline): MGHDK, SYGVNS. CDR3 residues: CASTTGRGGGELFF. The CDR3 DNA is TGTGCCAGCACCACGGGGAGGGGAGGCGGGGAGCTGTTTTTT.

This clone was seen a few times. The chain recombines TRBV19 with TRBJ2-3; 10 bases are a match to TRBD2. The V segment lost 7 bases and the J segment 5 bases; nucleotides outside the gene matches: 6. CDR1 is LNHDA and CDR2 is SQIVND in the germline V gene (reference sequence). This CDR3 comprises 14 residues. The CDR3 DNA reads TGTGCCAGTAAAACTAGCGGGGTCGGAGATACGCAGTATTTT. Its protein is CASKTSGVGDTQYF.

The rearrangement joins TRBV5-1 to TRBJ1-5; 9 bases are a match to TRBD1. Trimming took 4 bases from V and 2 from J; bases not matched to a gene: 7. Germline V gene lookup returns CDR1 SGHRS and CDR2 YFSETQ. The CDR3 loop spans 16 amino acids. CDR3 sequence: CASSPGQGSGNQPQHF. In nucleotides, the CDR3 is TGCGCCAGCAGCCCGGGACAGGGTTCGGGCAATCAGCCCCAGCATTTT.

The rearrangement joins TRBV18 to TRBJ1-2; D is undetermined. V lost 1 base to trimming and J lost 4 bases, with 10 bases between them. The CDR3 has 14 residues. In germline, CDR1 is KGHSH, CDR2 LQKENI. CDR3 sequence (DNA): TGTGCCAGCTCACCACGGGAGGAAAGCTATGGCTACACCTTC. Residues: CASSPREESYGYTF.